These 2 T cell receptor beta chains were sequenced from one sample in a study of PD-1 blockade in classical Hodgkin lymphoma. There was relapse after autologous stem cell transplantation in every patient, and there was variation in brentuximab vedotin exposure. PBMCs were thawed, and CD8+ T cells were then isolated from them by magnetic negative selection. Assay used: immunoSEQ multiplex PCR; TCRdb lists only in-frame clones, some missing. Of 5,000 to 6,000 clones in the sample, 65% to 85% were seen once. The source was CD8+ T cells from blood, collected at baseline. The receptors stem from a human donor with classical Hodgkin lymphoma.

The chain carries TRBV28 and TRBJ1-5, with 7 positions matching TRBD1. Trimming at V came to 3 bases and at J to 3 bases, leaving 11 bases not matched to a gene. This CDR3 has 17 residues. CDR1 MDHEN and CDR2 SYDVKM come from the germline V gene. CDR3 in amino acids: CASSFGPTGSLNQPQHF. The CDR3 coding sequence is TGTGCCAGCAGTTTTGGACCGACAGGGTCACTCAATCAGCCCCAGCATTTT.

The chain is built from TRBV4-1 and TRBJ1-6; D possibly corresponds to TRBD1 (6 bases). The CDR3 loop spans 17 amino acids. With 0 bases removed from V and 10 bases from J, the gap between germline ends came to 19 bases. Germline V gene sequence: CDR1 MGHRA, CDR2 YSYEKL. The CDR3, as DNA: TGCGCCAGCAGCCAAGAGTTTGGGACGGGGGGCCCCTCACCCCTCCACTTT. Encoded protein: CASSQEFGTGGPSPLHF.